This TCR beta chain was captured in a study of blood T cell repertoires in COVID-19. About the research overall: From the United States, Italy and Spain came samples of acute and convalescent COVID-19. In each case, the material was cDNA or gDNA derived from T cells, B-cell-depleted T cells, or PBMCs.

V lost 9 bases and J lost 7, with 21 bases in between. The CDR3 totals 14 residues. Per the germline V gene, CDR1 is LNHDA and CDR2 is SQIVND (reference sequence). As handled by the study authors: Amplification of reference gene primers was used by the study to estimate nucleated cell counts. TCRdb's copy holds only in-frame clones and misses some; the assay was immunoSEQ multiplex PCR. The V and J calls and the clone size are those of that table, but D and trimming were determined from the DNA. The sample shows over 14,000 clones, roughly 79% of them seen only once. V usage is TRBV19 and J usage is TRBJ1-1; D not certain. Sequencing was carried out using peripheral blood. The receptor was isolated from a man in his sixties with acute or convalescent COVID-19. In nucleotides, the CDR3 is TGTGCCAGCTCAGGCCAGGTGGCAGCTCGTGAAGCTTTCTTT. Translated, it gives CASSGQVAAREAFF. Filled out from reference TRBV19 and TRBJ1-1, the complete variable domain reads DGGITQSPKYLFRKEGQNVTLSCEQNLNHDAMYWYRQDPGQGLRLIYYSQIVNDFQKGDIAEGYSVSREKKESFPLTVTSAQKNPTAFYLCASSGQVAAREAFFGQGTRLTVV.